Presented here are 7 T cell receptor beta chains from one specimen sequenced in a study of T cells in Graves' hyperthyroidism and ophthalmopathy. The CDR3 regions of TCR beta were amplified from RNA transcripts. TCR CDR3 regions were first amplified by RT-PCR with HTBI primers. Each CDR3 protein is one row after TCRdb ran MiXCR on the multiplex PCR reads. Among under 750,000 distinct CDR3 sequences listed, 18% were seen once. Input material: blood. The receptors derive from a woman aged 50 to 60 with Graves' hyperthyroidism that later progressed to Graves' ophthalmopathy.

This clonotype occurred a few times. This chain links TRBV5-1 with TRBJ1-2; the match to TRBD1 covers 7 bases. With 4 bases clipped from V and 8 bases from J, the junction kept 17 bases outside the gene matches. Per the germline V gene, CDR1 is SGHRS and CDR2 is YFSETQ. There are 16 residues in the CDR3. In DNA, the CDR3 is TGCGCCAGCAGCCCCACGGTATCTGACAGGGTGCGCGGCTACACCTTC. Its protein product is CASSPTVSDRVRGYTF.

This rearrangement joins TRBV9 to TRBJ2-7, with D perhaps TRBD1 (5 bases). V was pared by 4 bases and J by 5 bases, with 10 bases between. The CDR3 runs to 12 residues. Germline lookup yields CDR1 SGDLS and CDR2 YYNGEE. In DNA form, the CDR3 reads TGTGCCAGCAGCCCCCAAGGGGACGAGCAGTACTTC. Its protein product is CASSPQGDEQYF.

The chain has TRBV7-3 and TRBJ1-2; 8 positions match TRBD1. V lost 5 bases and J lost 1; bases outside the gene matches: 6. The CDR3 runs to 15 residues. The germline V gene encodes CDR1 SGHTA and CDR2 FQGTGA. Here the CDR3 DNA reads TGTGCCAGCAGCCTACAGGGGGGAGGTAACTATGGCTACACCTTC. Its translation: CASSLQGGGNYGYTF.

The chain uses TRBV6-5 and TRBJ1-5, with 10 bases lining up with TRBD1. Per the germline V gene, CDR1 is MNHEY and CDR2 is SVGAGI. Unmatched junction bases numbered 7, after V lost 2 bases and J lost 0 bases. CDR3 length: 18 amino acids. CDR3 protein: CASSYLRDRGHSNQPQHF. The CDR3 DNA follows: TGTGCCAGCAGTTACCTAAGGGACAGGGGACATAGCAATCAGCCCCAGCATTTT.

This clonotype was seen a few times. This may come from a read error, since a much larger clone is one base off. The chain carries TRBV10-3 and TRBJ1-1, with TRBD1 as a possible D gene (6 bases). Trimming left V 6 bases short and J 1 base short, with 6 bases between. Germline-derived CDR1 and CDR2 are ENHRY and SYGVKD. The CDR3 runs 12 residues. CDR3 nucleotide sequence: TGTGCCATCAGACAGGGGAACACTGAAGCTTTCTTT. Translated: CAIRQGNTEAFF.

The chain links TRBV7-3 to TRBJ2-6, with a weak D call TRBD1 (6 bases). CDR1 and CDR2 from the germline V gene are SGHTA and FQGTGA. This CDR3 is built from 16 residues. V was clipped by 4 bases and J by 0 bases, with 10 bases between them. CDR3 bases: TGTGCCAGCAGCTCTGGACAGCCCTCTGGGGCCAACGTCCTGACTTTC. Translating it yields CASSSGQPSGANVLTF.

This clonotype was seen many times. Here the CDR3 reads CASKTTESQETQYF. CDR3 bases: TGTGCCAGCAAAACCACGGAAAGCCAAGAGACCCAGTACTTC. This chain uses TRBV12-3 or TRBV12-4 with TRBJ2-5; no clear D gene. With 7 bases removed from V and 1 base from J, the gap between germline ends came to 13 bases. This CDR3 has 14 residues.